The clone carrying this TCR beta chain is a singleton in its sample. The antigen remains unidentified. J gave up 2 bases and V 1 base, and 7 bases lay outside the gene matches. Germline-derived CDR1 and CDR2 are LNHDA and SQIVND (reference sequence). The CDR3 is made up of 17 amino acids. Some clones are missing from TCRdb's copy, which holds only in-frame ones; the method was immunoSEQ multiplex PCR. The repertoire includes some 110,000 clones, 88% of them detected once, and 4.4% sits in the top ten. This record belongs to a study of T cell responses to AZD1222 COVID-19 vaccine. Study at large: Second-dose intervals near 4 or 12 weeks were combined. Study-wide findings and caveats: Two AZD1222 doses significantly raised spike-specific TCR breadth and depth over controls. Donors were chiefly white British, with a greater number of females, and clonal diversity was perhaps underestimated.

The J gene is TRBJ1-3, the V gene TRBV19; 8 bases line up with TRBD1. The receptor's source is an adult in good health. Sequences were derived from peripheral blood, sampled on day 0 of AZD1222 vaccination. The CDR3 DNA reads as TGTGCCAGTAGTATAGGGACAGGGTGGATGGCTGGAAACACCATATATTTT. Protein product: CASSIGTGWMAGNTIYF.